A single sample is the source of the 15 T cell receptor beta chains below, sequenced in a study of T cell responses to AZD1222 COVID-19 vaccine. Sequencing was performed with immunoSEQ multiplex PCR; in TCRdb, only in-frame clones are kept and a portion is missing. The table records about 160,000 clones, more than 80% of them present only once. The sequences come from peripheral blood, collected on day 0 of AZD1222 vaccination. These receptors came from an adult in good health.

The chain couples TRBV27 to TRBJ1-6; the D gene is possibly TRBD1 (6 bases). Trimming cost V 6 bases and J 3 bases, with 9 bases left between them. The CDR3 covers 14 residues. Germline V gene lookup returns CDR1 MNHEY and CDR2 SMNVEV (reference sequence). CDR3 protein: CASRPGHYNSPLHF. The CDR3, as DNA: TGTGCCAGCAGACCGGGACACTATAATTCACCCCTCCACTTT.

This rearrangement joins TRBV6-2 or TRBV6-3 to TRBJ1-2; D not resolved. V lost 2 bases and J 4 bases, leaving 11 bases between the germline ends. This CDR3 region has 14 residues. Germline V lookup: CDR1 MNHEY, CDR2 SVGEGT. This CDR3 reads CASSYPDGFYGYTF. CDR3 DNA sequence: TGTGCCAGCAGTTACCCGGATGGCTTCTATGGCTACACCTTC.

This sequence joins TRBV19 and TRBJ1-2; tentative D call: TRBD1 (6 bases). Germline V lookup: CDR1 LNHDA, CDR2 SQIVND (reference sequence). The CDR3 totals 16 residues. V shed 5 bases and J shed 5 bases, with 21 bases lying between them. Here the CDR3 reads CASSYGGDIARYGYTF. CDR3 nucleotides: TGTGCCAGTAGTTATGGAGGGGACATCGCACGGTATGGCTACACCTTC.

This sequence joins TRBV19 and TRBJ1-2; D is unclear. Germline V gene lookup returns CDR1 LNHDA and CDR2 SQIVND (reference sequence). The germline V and J ends were trimmed by 1 base and 4 bases, with 10 bases remaining between them. CDR3 length: 14 residues. CDR3 loop: CASSIAGGGYGYTF. The CDR3 coding sequence is TGTGCCAGTAGTATAGCGGGCGGAGGCTATGGCTACACCTTC. Variable domain in full (rest from reference TRBV19 and TRBJ1-2): DGGITQSPKYLFRKEGQNVTLSCEQNLNHDAMYWYRQDPGQGLRLIYYSQIVNDFQKGDIAEGYSVSREKKESFPLTVTSAQKNPTAFYLCASSIAGGGYGYTFGSGTRLTVV.

Only one count was recorded for this clone. The V gene is TRBV21-1, the J gene TRBJ1-5. TRBV21-1 is termed a pseudogene. This CDR3 region has 20 residues. The CDR3 reads CASSKMKGSLTESNNQPQHF. The DNA for the CDR3 is TGTGCCAGCAGCAAGATGAAGGGCAGCCTTACCGAAAGTAACAATCAGCCCCAGCATTTT.

J is TRBJ2-7 and V is TRBV18, with 7 bases lining up with TRBD2. In germline, CDR1 is KGHSH, CDR2 LQKENI. Trimming removed 2 bases from V and 3 bases from J; junction bases left unmatched: 10. The CDR3 is 16 residues long. The CDR3 reads CASSPETSPSLYEQYV. The CDR3 nucleotides are TGTGCCAGCTCACCAGAGACTAGCCCTTCCCTCTACGAGCAGTACGTC.

V gene TRBV23-1 combines with J gene TRBJ2-5; TRBD1 matches at 10 bases. TRBV23-1 carries the ORF label, with uncertain function. The CDR3 is 17 amino acids. V lost 4 bases, J lost 2 bases, and 10 bases stayed unmatched. Written as DNA, the CDR3 is TGCGCCAGCAGTCGCCCCCGACAGGGGGCAATACAAGAGACCCAGTACTTC. Translating it yields CASSRPRQGAIQETQYF.

The CDR3 loop is CASSLGQGRAGANVLTF. DNA for the CDR3: TGTGCCAGCAGCTTGGGCCAGGGGAGGGCTGGGGCCAACGTCCTGACTTTC. The chain has TRBV5-4 and TRBJ2-6, with a weak D call TRBD2 (7 bases). Germline loops: CDR1 SGHNT, CDR2 YYREEE (reference sequence). The V end lost 0 bases, the J end lost 2 bases, and 12 bases lay between the germline ends. The CDR3 runs to 17 residues.

V usage is TRBV3-1 (or the pseudogene TRBV3-2) and J usage is TRBJ1-2; TRBD1 matches 8 bases. Germline assignment: CDR1 LGHDT and CDR2 YNNKEL (reference sequence). This CDR3 has 13 amino acids. The V gene end was trimmed by 8 bases and the J gene end by 4 bases; junction bases not matched to a gene: 6. CDR3 sequence: CASQGALSYGYTF. CDR3 sequence (DNA): TGTGCCAGCCAGGGGGCGCTAAGCTATGGCTACACCTTC.

This clone was counted only a few times. The gene calls are TRBV2 and TRBJ1-6; D is perhaps TRBD1 (5 bases). Germline V gene data show CDR1 as SNHLY and CDR2 as FYNNEI. The V end lost 1 base, the J end lost 7 bases, and 11 bases lay between the germline ends. The CDR3 length is 15 residues. The CDR3 DNA follows: TGTGCCAGCAGTGAAGATGCAGGGCAAAATTCACCCCTCCACTTT. It translates to CASSEDAGQNSPLHF.

The V gene is TRBV6-6, the J gene TRBJ1-5; D not certain. In germline, CDR1 is MNHNY, CDR2 SVGAGI (reference sequence). The CDR3 contains 12 residues. Trimming removed 6 bases from V and 5 bases from J, with 8 bases in between. The CDR3 protein is CASRNNDQPQHF. The CDR3 DNA reads TGTGCCAGCAGAAACAACGATCAGCCCCAGCATTTT.

This sequence joins TRBV3-1 (or the pseudogene TRBV3-2) and TRBJ1-6, with 7 bases fitting TRBD1. J was trimmed by 7 bases and V by 3 bases; bases with no gene match: 3. Germline V CDR1 and CDR2: LGHDT, YNNKEL (reference sequence). The CDR3 length is 14 residues. The CDR3 region has the DNA TGTGCCAGCAGCCAGGAGACAGGGAATTCACCCCTCCACTTT. Translating it yields CASSQETGNSPLHF.

This chain uses TRBV6-5 with TRBJ1-1, with TRBD1 matching over 7 bases. V lost 6 bases, J lost 8 bases, and 3 bases stayed unmatched. The CDR3 extends over 11 amino acids. Germline lookup yields CDR1 MNHEY and CDR2 SVGAGI. The CDR3 protein is CASRGDSEAFF. CDR3 coding DNA: TGTGCCAGCAGAGGGGACAGCGAAGCTTTCTTT.

This clone has a handful of counts. The chain recombines TRBV5-6 with TRBJ1-5, with a tentative D call TRBD1 (5 bases). Trimming took off 4 bases at V and 5 bases at J, with 13 bases between the two ends. Germline CDR1 reads SGHDT; CDR2 reads YYEEEE. The CDR3 is 14 residues long. CDR3 DNA sequence: TGTGCCAGCAGCCCCGACAGTAGGGATCAGCCCCAGCATTTT. Translated, it gives CASSPDSRDQPQHF.

The gene calls are TRBV5-4 and TRBJ2-3; D is possibly TRBD2 (7 bases). Germline V CDR1 and CDR2: SGHNT, YYREEE (reference sequence). The CDR3 is made up of 16 amino acids. The V end was cut by 6 bases, the J end by 4 bases, with 21 bases between. CDR3 DNA: TGTGCCAGCACCCTGGGGGGGGCCCCGAGGCCAGATACGCAGTATTTT. Translated: CASTLGGAPRPDTQYF.